The entry below gives a single T cell receptor beta chain sequence along with its context. Its antigen is undetermined. No patient received treatment before thyroid surgery. As originally analysed: CDR3 was compared across clinicopathological groups, and the resulting differences were used to build a distant-metastasis classifier for papillary thyroid cancer. Through MiXCR, TCRdb re-clonotyped the PCR reads. These V and J calls rely on TCRdb rather than the paper's analysis. The table lists about 7,800 clones, more than 25% of them singletons. The sample comes from a study of metastatic and nonmetastatic thyroid tumors. Overall study: Across blood and tumor or nodule tissue, repertoires from malignant and benign thyroid patients were compared with one another. Whole-study findings and limits: Patients with malignant thyroid tumors reportedly had significantly higher TCR beta diversity than those with benign nodules, in blood and tumor.

Germline CDR1 reads LNHDA; CDR2 reads SQIVND (reference sequence). Trimming took 7 bases from V and 2 from J; bases not matched to a gene: 6. This CDR3 is built from 15 residues. The rearrangement links TRBV19 to TRBJ2-5, with TRBD1 matching 11 bases. Material: adjacent normal tissue. The clonotype originates from a female donor with papillary thyroid cancer or a benign thyroid nodule (not recorded which). Some clones in this sample may be carry-over from other donors' samples. The chain's CDR3 is CASTADRGRQETQYF. CDR3 DNA: TGTGCCAGTACCGCGGACAGGGGGCGTCAAGAGACCCAGTACTTC.